This TCR beta chain came from a study of shared clonotypes between healthy human individuals. General study points: The sharing of roughly 5% of naive CD4 clonotypes was seen across a handful of donors.

Naive CD8 populations comprised CD45RO-negative cells positively selected for CCR7, excluding terminally differentiated effector memory CD45RA+ cells. The data were produced by immunoSEQ multiplex PCR, yet TCRdb's version contains in-frame clones alone and is incomplete. The data contain some 800,000 clones, 92% of them singletons. The CDR3 is 12 amino acids. Germline V gene sequence: CDR1 MNHEY, CDR2 SMNVEV (reference sequence). V was clipped by 5 bases and J by 6 bases, with 8 bases between them. In regard to this clone: What it recognizes is unknown.

This rearrangement joins TRBV27 to TRBJ1-5, with D perhaps matching TRBD1 (5 bases). Specimen: naive CD8+ T cells sorted from blood. This TCR derives from a man between 25 and 39 years old in good health. In DNA form, the CDR3 reads TGTGCCAGCAGTGGGGGGGGTCAGCCCCAGCATTTT. The encoded protein is CASSGGGQPQHF.